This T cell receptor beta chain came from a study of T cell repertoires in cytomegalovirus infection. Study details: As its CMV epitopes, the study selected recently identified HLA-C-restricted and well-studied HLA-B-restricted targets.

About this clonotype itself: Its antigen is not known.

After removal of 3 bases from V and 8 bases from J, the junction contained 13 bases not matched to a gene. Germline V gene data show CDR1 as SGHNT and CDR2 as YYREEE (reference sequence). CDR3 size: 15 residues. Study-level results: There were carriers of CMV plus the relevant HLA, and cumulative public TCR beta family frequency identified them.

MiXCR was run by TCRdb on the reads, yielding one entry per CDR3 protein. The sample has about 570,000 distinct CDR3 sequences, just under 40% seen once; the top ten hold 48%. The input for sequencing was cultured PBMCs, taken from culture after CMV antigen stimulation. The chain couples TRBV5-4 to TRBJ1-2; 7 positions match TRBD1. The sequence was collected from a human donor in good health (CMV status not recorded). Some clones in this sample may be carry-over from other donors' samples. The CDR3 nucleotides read TGTGCCAGCAGCTCCTACAGGGGTGATAAGACAGGCTACACCTTC. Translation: CASSSYRGDKTGYTF.